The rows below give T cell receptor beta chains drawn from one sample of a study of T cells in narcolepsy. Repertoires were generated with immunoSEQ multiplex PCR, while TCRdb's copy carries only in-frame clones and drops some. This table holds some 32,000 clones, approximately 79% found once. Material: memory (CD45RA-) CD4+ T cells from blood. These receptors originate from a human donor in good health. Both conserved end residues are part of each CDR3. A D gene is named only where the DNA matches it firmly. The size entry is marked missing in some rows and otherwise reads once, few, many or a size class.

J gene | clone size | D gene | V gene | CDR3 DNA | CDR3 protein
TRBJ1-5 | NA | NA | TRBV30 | TGTGCCTGGAGTGACTTCCACGGGGAAAATCAGCCCCAGCATTTT | CAWSDFHGENQPQHF
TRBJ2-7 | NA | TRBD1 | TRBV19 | TGTGCCAGTAGCCCGGGACAGACCAGCGAGCAGTACTTC | CASSPGQTSEQYF
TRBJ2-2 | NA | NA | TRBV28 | TGTGCCAGCTGGGACCGGAACACCGGGGAGCTGTTTTTT | CASWDRNTGELFF
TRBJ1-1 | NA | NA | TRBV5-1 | TGCGCCAGCAGCTGGGCCGGGGTGACTGAAGCTTTCTTT | CASSWAGVTEAFF
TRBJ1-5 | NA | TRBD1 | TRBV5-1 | TGCGCCAGCAGCTCGACAGGGATCAATCAGCCCCAGCATTTT | CASSSTGINQPQHF
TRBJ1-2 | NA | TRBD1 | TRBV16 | TGTGCCAGCAGCCCCCCCCAGGCAGGGGGCGGAGCTGGCTACACCTTC | CASSPPQAGGGAGYTF
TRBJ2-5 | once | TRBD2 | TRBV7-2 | TGTGCCAGCAGCTTAGGCTTAGCGGGAGGACTGGAGACCCAGTACTTC | CASSLGLAGGLETQYF
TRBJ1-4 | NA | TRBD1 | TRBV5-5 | TGTGCCAGCAGCCGGACAGGATCGGGAGAAAAACTGTTTTTT | CASSRTGSGEKLFF
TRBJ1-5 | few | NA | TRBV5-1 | TGCGCCAGCAGCTTGGAACCGGTTCAGCCCCAGCATTTT | CASSLEPVQPQHF
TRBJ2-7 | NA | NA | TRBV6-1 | TGTGCCAGCGTCGGCACAGCCTTACGAGAGCAGTACTTC | CASVGTALREQYF
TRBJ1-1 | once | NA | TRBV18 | TGTGCCAGCTCATACAGGGACGAAGCTTTCTTT | CASSYRDEAFF
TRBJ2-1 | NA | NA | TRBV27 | TGTGCCAGCAGCCGTGGCAATGAGCAGTTCTTC | CASSRGNEQFF
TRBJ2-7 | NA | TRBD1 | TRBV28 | TGTGCCACCGAGAGGCCCGGGACAGGGGGCAACGAGCAGTACTTC | CATERPGTGGNEQYF
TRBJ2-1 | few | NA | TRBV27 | TGTGCCAGCAGTTTAGGGACCGGAAACAATGAGCAGTTCTTC | CASSLGTGNNEQFF
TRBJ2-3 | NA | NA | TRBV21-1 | TGTGCCAGCAGAGGCCCAGCGGGAGTATCAACAGATACGCAGTATTTT | CASRGPAGVSTDTQYF
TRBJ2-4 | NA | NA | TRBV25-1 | TGTGCCAGCACCGAAGAGGGGGCCAAAAACATTCAGTACTTC | CASTEEGAKNIQYF
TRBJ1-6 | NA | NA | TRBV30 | TGTGCCTTGGAGAGGATGGGACGGGGCGAATCACCCCTCCACTTT | CALERMGRGESPLHF
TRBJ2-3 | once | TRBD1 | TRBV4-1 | TGCGCCAGCAGCCACGGGACAGGGGGCTCTGGCACAGATACGCAGTATTTT | CASSHGTGGSGTDTQYF